Presented here are 10 T cell receptor beta chains from one specimen sequenced in a study of blood T cell repertoires in COVID-19. Data came from immunoSEQ multiplex PCR; TCRdb stores just in-frame clones and leaves some out. The sample lists about 350,000 clones, roughly nine tenths occurring once. The sequencing sample was made of PBMCs or T cells enriched from blood (not recorded which). These receptors were taken from a woman younger than 45 who had recovered from COVID-19.

The chain uses TRBV2 and TRBJ2-5, with D unresolved. CDR3 length equals 11 residues. Trimming removed 5 bases at V and 2 bases at J, with 3 bases between. CDR1 SNHLY and CDR2 FYNNEI come from the germline V gene. The CDR3 DNA follows: TGTGCCAGCAGTCAACAAGAGACCCAGTACTTC. Amino acid sequence: CASSQQETQYF.

The chain uses TRBV5-4 and TRBJ2-5; 12 nucleotides line up with TRBD2. Germline CDR1 reads SGHNT; CDR2 reads YYREEE (reference sequence). J lost 3 bases, V lost 1 base, and 4 bases had no gene match. The CDR3 runs to 16 residues. CDR3 DNA sequence: TGTGCCAGCAGCTTGCCCCTAGCGGGGGGGAAAGAGACCCAGTACTTC. Its translation is CASSLPLAGGKETQYF.

The J gene is TRBJ1-6, the V gene TRBV2; TRBD1 agrees at 10 bases. The CDR3 has 12 residues. Trimming took 7 bases from V and 10 from J; bases not matched to a gene: 1. Germline V gene data show CDR1 as SNHLY and CDR2 as FYNNEI. The CDR3 DNA reads as TGTGCCAGCATGACAGGGGGCTCACCCCTCCACTTT. It translates to CASMTGGSPLHF.

This clone was counted a single time. The chain carries TRBV2 and TRBJ2-5; 9 nucleotides agree with TRBD1. This CDR3 comprises 13 residues. Germline V gene lookup returns CDR1 SNHLY and CDR2 FYNNEI. After removal of 3 bases from V and 6 bases from J, the junction contained 2 bases not matched to a gene. The CDR3 DNA is TGTGCCAGCAGTGATGGACAGGGGAAGACCCAGTACTTC. As protein: CASSDGQGKTQYF.

J is TRBJ2-7 and V is TRBV18, with 10 bases lining up with TRBD1. V lost 3 bases and J lost 3; bases outside the gene matches: 5. CDR1 KGHSH and CDR2 LQKENI come from the germline V gene. This CDR3 region has 15 residues. The CDR3 sequence is CASSPGTGDIYEQYF. The CDR3 nucleotides read TGTGCCAGCTCACCGGGGACAGGGGATATCTACGAGCAGTACTTC.

The V call is TRBV30, the J call TRBJ1-6; the D gene is possibly TRBD1 (6 bases). Trimming removed 0 bases at V and 9 bases at J, with 18 bases between. Germline CDR1 is GTSNPN and CDR2 is SVGIG (reference sequence). This CDR3 has 16 amino acids. The CDR3 loop is CAWSVWGGAGSSPLHF. The CDR3 nucleotides read TGTGCCTGGAGTGTATGGGGGGGCGCAGGAAGTTCACCCCTCCACTTT.

The chain employs TRBV19 and TRBJ1-5; D is perhaps TRBD1 (5 bases). Looked up from germline, CDR1 is LNHDA and CDR2 is SQIVND (reference sequence). Trimming pared 5 bases from V and 0 bases from J, leaving 11 bases between. CDR3 size: 15 residues. CDR3 bases: TGTGCCAGTAGTCCCCGACAGATTAGCAATCAGCCCCAGCATTTT. Residues: CASSPRQISNQPQHF.

A single count supports this clone. V usage is TRBV6-5 and J usage is TRBJ2-7, with 11 nucleotides matching TRBD2. Trimming at V came to 4 bases and at J to 1 base, leaving 3 bases not matched to a gene. The germline CDR1 and CDR2 sequences are MNHEY and SVGAGI. The CDR3 loop spans 15 amino acids. This CDR3 reads CASSFSGGASYEQYF. The CDR3 coding sequence is TGTGCCAGCAGTTTTAGCGGGGGGGCGTCCTACGAGCAGTACTTC.

The chain couples TRBV5-1 to TRBJ1-6; 10 bases fit TRBD1. V was clipped by 3 bases and J by 7 bases; unmatched bases: 7. The CDR3 totals 16 residues. Looked up from germline, CDR1 is SGHRS and CDR2 is YFSETQ. The CDR3 DNA reads TGCGCCAGCAGCTCTCGACAGGGGGCGAGAAATTCACCCCTCCACTTT. It specifies CASSSRQGARNSPLHF.

This clone was observed once. The chain joins TRBV30 to TRBJ2-3; D unclear. This CDR3 contains 13 residues. V lost 5 bases to trimming and J lost 3 bases, with 12 bases between them. Germline assignment: CDR1 GTSNPN and CDR2 SVGIG (reference sequence). CDR3 sequence: CAWYSARTDTQYF. CDR3 DNA: TGTGCCTGGTACTCCGCCCGTACAGATACGCAGTATTTT.